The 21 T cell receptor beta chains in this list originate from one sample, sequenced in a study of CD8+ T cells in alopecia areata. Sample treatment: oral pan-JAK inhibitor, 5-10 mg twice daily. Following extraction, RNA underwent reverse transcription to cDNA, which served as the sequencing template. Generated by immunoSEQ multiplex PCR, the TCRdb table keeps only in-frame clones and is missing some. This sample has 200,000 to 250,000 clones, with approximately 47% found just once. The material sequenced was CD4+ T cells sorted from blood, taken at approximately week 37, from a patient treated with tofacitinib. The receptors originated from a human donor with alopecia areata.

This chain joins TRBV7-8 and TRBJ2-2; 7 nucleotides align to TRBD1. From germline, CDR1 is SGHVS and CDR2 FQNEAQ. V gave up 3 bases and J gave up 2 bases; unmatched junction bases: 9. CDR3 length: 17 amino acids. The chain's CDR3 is CASSLWRQGGNTGELFF. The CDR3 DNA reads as TGTGCCAGCAGCTTGTGGAGACAGGGCGGTAACACCGGGGAGCTGTTTTTT.

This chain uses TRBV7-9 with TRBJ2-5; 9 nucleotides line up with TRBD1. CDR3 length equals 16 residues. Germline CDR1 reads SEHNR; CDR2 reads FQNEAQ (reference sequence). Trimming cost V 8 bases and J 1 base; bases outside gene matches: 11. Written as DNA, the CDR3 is TGTGCCAGCGTGACAGGGGGGGTCGCCAGCCAAGAGACCCAGTACTTC. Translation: CASVTGGVASQETQYF. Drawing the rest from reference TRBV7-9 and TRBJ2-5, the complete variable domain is DTGVSQNPRHKITKRGQNVTFRCDPISEHNRLYWYRQTLGQGPEFLTYFQNEAQLEKSRLLSDRFSAERPKGSFSTLEIQRTEQGDSAMYLCASVTGGVASQETQYFGPGTRLLVL.

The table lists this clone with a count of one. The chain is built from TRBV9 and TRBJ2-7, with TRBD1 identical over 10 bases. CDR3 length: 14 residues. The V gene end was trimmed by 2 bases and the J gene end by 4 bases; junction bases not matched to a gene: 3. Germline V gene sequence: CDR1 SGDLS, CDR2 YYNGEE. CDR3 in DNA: TGTGCCAGCAGCGTGACAGGGGGCGCGTACGAGCAGTACTTC. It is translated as CASSVTGGAYEQYF.

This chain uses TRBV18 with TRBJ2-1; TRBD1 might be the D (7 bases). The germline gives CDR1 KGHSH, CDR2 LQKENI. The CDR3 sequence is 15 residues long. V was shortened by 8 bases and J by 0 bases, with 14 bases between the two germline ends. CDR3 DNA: TGTGCCAGCACCTCAGGGGGGAGCTCCTACAATGAGCAGTTCTTC. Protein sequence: CASTSGGSSYNEQFF.

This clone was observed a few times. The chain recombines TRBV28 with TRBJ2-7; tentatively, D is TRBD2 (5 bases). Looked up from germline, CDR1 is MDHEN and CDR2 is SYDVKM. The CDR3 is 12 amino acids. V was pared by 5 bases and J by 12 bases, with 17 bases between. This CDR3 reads CASSTPDYSPYF. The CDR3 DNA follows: TGTGCCAGCAGTACCCCTGACTATAGCCCGTACTTC.

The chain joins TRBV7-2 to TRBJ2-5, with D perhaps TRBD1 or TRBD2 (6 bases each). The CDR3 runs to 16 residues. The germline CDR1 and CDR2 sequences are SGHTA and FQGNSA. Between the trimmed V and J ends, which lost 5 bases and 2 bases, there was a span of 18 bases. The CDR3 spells CASSPLGGLGQETQYF. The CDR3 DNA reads TGTGCCAGCAGCCCCCTGGGGGGCTTGGGTCAAGAGACCCAGTACTTC.

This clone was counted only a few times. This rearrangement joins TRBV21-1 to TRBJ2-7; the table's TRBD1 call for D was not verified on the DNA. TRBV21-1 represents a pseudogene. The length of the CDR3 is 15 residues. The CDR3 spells CASSSQGHQLYEQYF. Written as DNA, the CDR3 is TGTGCCAGCAGCTCTCAGGGACACCAACTCTACGAGCAGTACTTC.

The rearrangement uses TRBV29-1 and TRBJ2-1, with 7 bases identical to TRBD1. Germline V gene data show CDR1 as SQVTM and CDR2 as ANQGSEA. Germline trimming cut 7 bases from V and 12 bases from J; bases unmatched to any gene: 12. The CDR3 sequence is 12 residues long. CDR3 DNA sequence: TGCAGCGCGACGACCAGGGGGAGCGGGCAGTTCTTC. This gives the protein CSATTRGSGQFF.

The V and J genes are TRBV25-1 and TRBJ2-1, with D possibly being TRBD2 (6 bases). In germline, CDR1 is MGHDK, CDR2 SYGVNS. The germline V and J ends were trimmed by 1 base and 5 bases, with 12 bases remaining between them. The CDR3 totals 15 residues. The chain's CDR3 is CASSEFLGGNNEQFF. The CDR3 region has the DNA TGTGCCAGCAGTGAATTTCTAGGAGGGAACAATGAGCAGTTCTTC. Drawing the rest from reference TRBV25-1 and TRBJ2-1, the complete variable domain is EADIYQTPRYLVIGTGKKITLECSQTMGHDKMYWYQQDPGMELHLIHYSYGVNSTEKGDLSSESTVSRIRTEHFPLTLESARPSHTSQYLCASSEFLGGNNEQFFGPGTRLTVL.

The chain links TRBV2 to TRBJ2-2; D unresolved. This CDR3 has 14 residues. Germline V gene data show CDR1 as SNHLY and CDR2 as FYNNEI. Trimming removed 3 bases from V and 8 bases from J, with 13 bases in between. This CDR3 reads CASSEVLNGGELFF. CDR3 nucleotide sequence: TGTGCCAGCAGTGAGGTACTCAATGGTGGGGAGCTGTTTTTT.

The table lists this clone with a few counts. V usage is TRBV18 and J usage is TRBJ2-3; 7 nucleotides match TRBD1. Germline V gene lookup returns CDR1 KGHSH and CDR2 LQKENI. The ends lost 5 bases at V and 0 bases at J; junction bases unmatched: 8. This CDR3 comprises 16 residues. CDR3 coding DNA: TGTGCCAGCTCAGCAACCACAGGGGCGAGCACAGATACGCAGTATTTT. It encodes CASSATTGASTDTQYF.

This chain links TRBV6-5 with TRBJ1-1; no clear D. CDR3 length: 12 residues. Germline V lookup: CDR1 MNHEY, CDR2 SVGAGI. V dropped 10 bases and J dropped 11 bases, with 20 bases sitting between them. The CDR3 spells CAIARGEMRAFF. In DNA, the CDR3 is TGTGCCATCGCGCGCGGGGAGATGCGGGCTTTCTTT.

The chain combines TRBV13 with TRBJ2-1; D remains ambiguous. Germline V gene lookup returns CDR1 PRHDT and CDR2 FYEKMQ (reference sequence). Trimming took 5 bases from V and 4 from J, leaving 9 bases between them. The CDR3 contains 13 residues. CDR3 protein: CASSPAGYNEQFF. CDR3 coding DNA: TGTGCCAGCAGCCCCGCCGGGTACAATGAGCAGTTCTTC.

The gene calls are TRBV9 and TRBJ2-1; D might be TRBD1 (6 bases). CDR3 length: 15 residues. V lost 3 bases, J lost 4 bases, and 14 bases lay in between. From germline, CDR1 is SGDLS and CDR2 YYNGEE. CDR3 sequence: CASSAPGANYNEQFF. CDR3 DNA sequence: TGTGCCAGCAGCGCTCCAGGGGCTAATTACAATGAGCAGTTCTTC.

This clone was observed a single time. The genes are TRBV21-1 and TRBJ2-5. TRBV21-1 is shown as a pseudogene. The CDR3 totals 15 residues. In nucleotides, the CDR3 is TGTGCCAGCAGCAAAGGGCGTGGTAAACAAGAGACCCAGTACTTC. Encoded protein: CASSKGRGKQETQYF.

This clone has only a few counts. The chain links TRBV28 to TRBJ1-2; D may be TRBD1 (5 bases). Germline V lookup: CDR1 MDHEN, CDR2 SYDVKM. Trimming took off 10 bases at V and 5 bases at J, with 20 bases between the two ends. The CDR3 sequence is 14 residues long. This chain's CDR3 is CATGGRTDLYGYTF. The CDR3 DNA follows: TGTGCCACTGGGGGACGGACTGATTTATATGGCTACACCTTC.

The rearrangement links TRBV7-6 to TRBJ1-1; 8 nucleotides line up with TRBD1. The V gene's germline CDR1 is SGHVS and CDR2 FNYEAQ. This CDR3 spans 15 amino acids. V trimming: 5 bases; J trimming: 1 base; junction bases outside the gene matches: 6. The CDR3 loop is CASSPRTGRNTEAFF. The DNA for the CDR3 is TGTGCCAGCAGCCCAAGGACAGGGAGGAACACTGAAGCTTTCTTT.

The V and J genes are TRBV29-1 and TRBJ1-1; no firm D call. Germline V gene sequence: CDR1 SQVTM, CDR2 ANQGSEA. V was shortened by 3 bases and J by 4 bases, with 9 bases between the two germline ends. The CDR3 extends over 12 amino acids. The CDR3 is CSVDRLGTEAFF. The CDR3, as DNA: TGCAGCGTTGACAGGTTAGGCACTGAAGCTTTCTTT.

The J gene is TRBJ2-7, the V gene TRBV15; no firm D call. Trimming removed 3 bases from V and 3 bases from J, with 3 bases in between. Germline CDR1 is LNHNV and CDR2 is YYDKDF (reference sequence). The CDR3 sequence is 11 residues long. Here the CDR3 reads CATSSGYEQYF. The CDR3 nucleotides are TGTGCCACCAGCAGTGGCTACGAGCAGTACTTC.

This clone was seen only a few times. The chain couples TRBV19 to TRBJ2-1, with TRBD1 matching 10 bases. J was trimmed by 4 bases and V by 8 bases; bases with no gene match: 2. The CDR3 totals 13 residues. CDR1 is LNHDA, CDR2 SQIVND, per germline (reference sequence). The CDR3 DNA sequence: TGTGCCAGTCGACAGGGGGCTTACAATGAGCAGTTCTTC. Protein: CASRQGAYNEQFF.

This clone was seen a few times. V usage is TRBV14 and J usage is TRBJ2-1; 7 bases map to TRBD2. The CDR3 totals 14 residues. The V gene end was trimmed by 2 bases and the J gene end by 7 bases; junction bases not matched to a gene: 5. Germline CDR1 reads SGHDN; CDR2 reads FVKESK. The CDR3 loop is CASSQNGRFNEQFF. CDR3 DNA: TGTGCCAGCAGCCAAAACGGGAGGTTTAATGAGCAGTTCTTC.